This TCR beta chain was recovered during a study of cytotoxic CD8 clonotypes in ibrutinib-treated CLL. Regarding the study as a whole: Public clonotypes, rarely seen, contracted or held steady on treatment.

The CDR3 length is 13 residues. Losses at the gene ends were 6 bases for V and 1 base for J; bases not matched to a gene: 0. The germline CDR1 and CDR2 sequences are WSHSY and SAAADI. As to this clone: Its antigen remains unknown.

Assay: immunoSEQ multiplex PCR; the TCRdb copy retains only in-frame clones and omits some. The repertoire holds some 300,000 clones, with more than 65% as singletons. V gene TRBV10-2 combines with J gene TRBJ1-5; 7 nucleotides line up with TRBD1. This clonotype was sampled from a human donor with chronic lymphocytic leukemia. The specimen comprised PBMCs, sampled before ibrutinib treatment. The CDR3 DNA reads TGCGCCAGCAGGGGACAGAGCAATCAGCCCCAGCATTTT. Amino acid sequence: CASRGQSNQPQHF.